Shown below are 25 T cell receptor beta chains from a single sample sequenced in a study of post-analysis software for immune sequencing data. General study points: TRBV5-6, TRBV5-1 and TRBV20-1 were among five TRBV segments more frequent in patients than controls.

cDNA libraries for TCR beta contained unique molecular identifiers. TCRdb passed the PCR reads through MiXCR, listing each CDR3 protein once. Of about 460,000 distinct CDR3 sequences listed, roughly 45% are singletons. These receptors' antigens are unknown. The sample was blood. These receptors came from a girl aged 5 to 17 with multiple sclerosis.

The chain has TRBV28 and TRBJ2-1, with a weak D call TRBD1 (6 bases). Germline loops: CDR1 MDHEN, CDR2 SYDVKM. This CDR3 comprises 11 residues. V lost 5 bases and J 15 bases, leaving 14 bases between the germline ends. The CDR3 reads CASSTPGAGFF. CDR3 coding DNA: TGTGCCAGCAGTACACCAGGGGCGGGGTTCTTC.

This rearrangement joins TRBV7-3 to TRBJ2-1, with D maybe TRBD2 (6 bases). The CDR3 runs 16 residues. The V gene's germline CDR1 is SGHTA and CDR2 FQGTGA. The V end was cut by 0 bases, the J end by 6 bases, with 15 bases between. In nucleotides, the CDR3 is TGTGCCAGCAGCTTAACGTTTCGGGGGTCCGGCAATGAGCAGTTCTTC. This codes for CASSLTFRGSGNEQFF.

This clonotype came up once. The V call is TRBV7-2, the J call TRBJ2-3, with D perhaps being TRBD1 or TRBD2 (5 bases each). CDR3 size: 13 residues. The V end lost 5 bases, the J end lost 9 bases, and 15 bases lay between the germline ends. Germline V CDR1 and CDR2: SGHTA, FQGNSA. The CDR3 DNA is TGTGCCAGCAGCCCGGATTCCGGGGACACGCAGTATTTT. Residues: CASSPDSGDTQYF. The variable domain in full, completed from reference TRBV7-2 and TRBJ2-3, reads GAGVSQSPSNKVTEKGKDVELRCDPISGHTALYWYRQSLGQGLEFLIYFQGNSAPDKSGLPSDRFSAERTGGSVSTLTIQRTQQEDSAVYLCASSPDSGDTQYFGPGTRLTVL.

This clonotype appeared a few times. The chain combines TRBV7-2 with TRBJ2-7; D tentatively reads TRBD1 or TRBD2 (5 bases each). CDR3 length: 15 residues. Germline V gives CDR1 SGHTA, CDR2 FQGNSA. V lost 3 bases and J lost 2, with 14 bases in between. The CDR3 sequence is CASSFSQGPTYEQYF. As DNA, the CDR3 is TGTGCCAGCAGCTTCTCGCAGGGACCGACCTACGAGCAGTACTTC.

V gene TRBV20-1 combines with J gene TRBJ2-3; D gene unclear. V was shortened by 6 bases and J by 1 base, with 8 bases between the two germline ends. Germline CDR1 reads DFQATT; CDR2 reads SNEGSKA (reference sequence). The CDR3 length is 12 residues. CDR3 residues: CSAYLGTDTQYF. In DNA form, the CDR3 reads TGCAGTGCCTACCTAGGCACAGATACGCAGTATTTT.

This chain links TRBV5-6 with TRBJ2-1; TRBD2 aligns across 9 bases. Germline CDR1 and CDR2: SGHDT and YYEEEE. The ends lost 5 bases at V and 12 bases at J; junction bases unmatched: 15. This CDR3 contains 15 residues. CDR3 loop: CASRLWREGGYGQFF. The CDR3 nucleotides read TGTGCCAGCAGATTGTGGCGGGAGGGTGGCTATGGGCAGTTCTTC. Looking up the rest from reference TRBV5-6 and TRBJ2-1 gives the full variable domain: DAGVTQSPTHLIKTRGQQVTLRCSPKSGHDTVSWYQQALGQGPQFIFQYYEEEERQRGNFPDRFSGHQFPNYSSELNVNALLLGDSALYLCASRLWREGGYGQFFGPGTRLTVL.

The gene calls are TRBV29-1 and TRBJ2-7; a weak D match, TRBD1 (5 bases). The CDR3 is 13 amino acids. Looked up from germline, CDR1 is SQVTM and CDR2 is ANQGSEA. V was shortened by 1 base and J by 1 base, with 8 bases between the two germline ends. This chain's CDR3 is CSVEVTGSYEQYF. In nucleotides, the CDR3 is TGCAGCGTTGAAGTAACAGGTTCCTACGAGCAGTACTTC.

This clonotype was recorded a few times. The V and J genes are TRBV5-1 and TRBJ2-1; D is possibly TRBD1 or TRBD2 (6 bases each). CDR3 length: 16 residues. V lost 0 bases and J lost 0, with 10 bases in between. CDR1 is SGHRS and CDR2 is YFSETQ in the germline V gene. In nucleotides, the CDR3 is TGCGCCAGCAGCTTGGCGGGGGCGAGCTCCTACAATGAGCAGTTCTTC. Encoded protein: CASSLAGASSYNEQFF.

The chain joins TRBV5-6 to TRBJ1-1; TRBD1 might be the D (5 bases). The CDR3 spans 15 residues. Trimming removed 4 bases at V and 5 bases at J, with 18 bases between. Germline V CDR1 and CDR2: SGHDT, YYEEEE. For the CDR3, the DNA is TGTGCCAGCAGCCCCGGACCAGGGAGAGGTACTGAAGCTTTCTTT. Translating it yields CASSPGPGRGTEAFF.

This clonotype was seen only a few times. The chain uses TRBV5-1 and TRBJ2-7; possible D gene TRBD1, 5 bases. Trimming cost V 4 bases and J 4 bases, with 27 bases left between them. The germline V gene has CDR1 SGHRS and CDR2 YFSETQ. The CDR3 has 18 residues. The CDR3 coding sequence is TGCGCCAGCAGCCCCCGGCCAACGGCAGACAGCGCCCGATACGAGCAGTACTTC. It is translated as CASSPRPTADSARYEQYF.

This clonotype was seen a few times. CDR3 protein: CASSLGGGKRYEQYF. The CDR3 region has the DNA TGTGCCAGCAGCTTAGGAGGGGGAAAACGCTACGAGCAGTACTTC. The gene calls are TRBV11-2 and TRBJ2-7, with D possibly matching TRBD1 (6 bases). Between the trimmed V and J ends, which lost 1 base and 3 bases, there was a span of 13 bases. The CDR3 totals 15 residues. Per germline, CDR1 SGHAT and CDR2 FQNNGV. Looking up the rest from reference TRBV11-2 and TRBJ2-7 gives the full variable domain: EAGVAQSPRYKIIEKRQSVAFWCNPISGHATLYWYQQILGQGPKLLIQFQNNGVVDDSQLPKDRFSAERLKGVDSTLKIQPAKLEDSAVYLCASSLGGGKRYEQYFGPGTRLTVT.

This chain links TRBV27 with TRBJ2-7, with 8 bases fitting TRBD1. After removal of 3 bases from V and 5 bases from J, the junction contained 6 bases not matched to a gene. Germline V gives CDR1 MNHEY, CDR2 SMNVEV (reference sequence). This CDR3 spans 14 amino acids. As DNA, the CDR3 is TGTGCCAGCAGTTTTGATACAGGGGGAAACGAGCAGTACTTC. Translation gives CASSFDTGGNEQYF.

The chain links TRBV27 to TRBJ2-1; 12 nucleotides align to TRBD2. The CDR3 extends over 21 amino acids. V was clipped by 2 bases and J by 8 bases; unmatched bases: 22. In germline, CDR1 is MNHEY, CDR2 SMNVEV (reference sequence). The CDR3: CASSLISPGRTSGMGGYEQFF. The CDR3 DNA reads as TGTGCCAGCAGTTTAATATCACCCGGGCGGACTAGCGGGATGGGTGGTTATGAGCAGTTCTTC.

This clonotype was observed a handful of times. The chain combines TRBV28 with TRBJ2-5; 7 positions match TRBD2. Per germline, CDR1 MDHEN and CDR2 SYDVKM. After removal of 5 bases from V and 4 bases from J, the junction contained 4 bases not matched to a gene. The CDR3 is 13 amino acids. CDR3 in amino acids: CASSTPGGETQYF. The CDR3 coding sequence is TGTGCCAGCAGTACCCCGGGGGGAGAGACCCAGTACTTC.

The J gene is TRBJ2-7, the V gene TRBV20-1; possible D gene TRBD2, 6 bases. Germline V lookup: CDR1 DFQATT, CDR2 SNEGSKA (reference sequence). This CDR3 is built from 13 residues. V lost 5 bases, J lost 2 bases, and 13 bases lay in between. The CDR3 reads CSASHTSPYEQYF. The CDR3, as DNA: TGCAGTGCTTCCCACACTAGCCCCTACGAGCAGTACTTC.

The genes are TRBV28 and TRBJ2-3; no reliable D call. Germline CDR1 and CDR2: MDHEN and SYDVKM. V was pared by 4 bases and J by 1 base, with 12 bases between. The CDR3 runs to 15 residues. CDR3 sequence reads: CASSYKMLGTDTQYF. The CDR3 DNA is TGTGCCAGCAGTTACAAGATGTTAGGCACAGATACGCAGTATTTT.

This clonotype has a handful of counts. This chain connects TRBV4-1 to TRBJ2-1; tentative D call: TRBD2 (6 bases). Deletions cut 2 bases from V and 2 bases from J, with 19 bases between. The CDR3 spans 18 residues. Germline CDR1 and CDR2: MGHRA and YSYEKL. The CDR3 protein is CASSQTVKGGGAYNEQFF. As DNA, the CDR3 is TGCGCCAGCAGCCAAACGGTCAAGGGTGGCGGGGCCTACAATGAGCAGTTCTTC.

The chain uses TRBV9 and TRBJ2-1; weak D call: TRBD1 (6 bases). Trimming took off 0 bases at V and 4 bases at J, with 11 bases between the two ends. The CDR3 contains 15 residues. Germline V gene data show CDR1 as SGDLS and CDR2 as YYNGEE. The CDR3 loop is CASSVAWTAYNEQFF. CDR3 bases: TGTGCCAGCAGCGTAGCCTGGACAGCTTACAATGAGCAGTTCTTC.

The genes are TRBV7-2 and TRBJ2-1, with 10 bases lining up with TRBD2. After removal of 6 bases from V and 13 bases from J, the junction contained 15 bases not matched to a gene. Germline CDR1 reads SGHTA; CDR2 reads FQGNSA. The CDR3 runs to 15 residues. CDR3 amino acids: CASRPSGGGQEIQFF. The CDR3 DNA reads as TGTGCCAGCAGACCCAGCGGGGGGGGGCAAGAGATCCAGTTCTTC.

The chain is built from TRBV12-3 or TRBV12-4 and TRBJ2-5; a possible D gene is TRBD2 (7 bases). Trimming took 10 bases from V and 3 from J, leaving 15 bases between them. The CDR3 spans 13 residues. The DNA of the CDR3 is TGTGCCACCGGGGGGCAGGATAAAGAGACCCAGTACTTC. This translates into CATGGQDKETQYF.

The genes are TRBV11-2 and TRBJ2-7; D not resolved. The CDR3 has 13 amino acids. Germline values: CDR1 SGHAT, CDR2 FQNNGV. Deletions cut 4 bases from V and 2 bases from J, with 9 bases between. Here the CDR3 DNA reads TGTGCCAGCAGCTCCTTACTTACCTACGAGCAGTACTTC. Translating gives CASSSLLTYEQYF.

The chain uses TRBV7-6 and TRBJ2-7; 9 bases line up with TRBD1. From germline, CDR1 is SGHVS and CDR2 FNYEAQ. With 4 bases clipped from V and 1 base from J, the junction kept 2 bases outside the gene matches. There are 14 residues in the CDR3. CDR3 bases: TGTGCCAGCAGCTATGGGACAGGGTCCTACGAGCAGTACTTC. Translated: CASSYGTGSYEQYF. Complete variable domain (other parts from reference TRBV7-6 and TRBJ2-7): GAGVSQSPRYKVTKRGQDVALRCDPISGHVSLYWYRQALGQGPEFLTYFNYEAQQDKSGLPNDRFSAERPEGSISTLTIQRTEQRDSAMYRCASSYGTGSYEQYFGPGTRLTVT.

This clonotype was picked up a small number of times. This chain connects TRBV28 to TRBJ2-5; D is unclear. V was shortened by 6 bases and J by 2 bases, with 19 bases between the two germline ends. Germline V CDR1 and CDR2: MDHEN, SYDVKM. The CDR3 is made up of 16 amino acids. This chain's CDR3 is CASSPPPQTYQETQYF. CDR3 coding DNA: TGTGCCAGCAGCCCACCCCCGCAGACGTATCAAGAGACCCAGTACTTC.

The chain employs TRBV9 and TRBJ2-3, with D perhaps TRBD2 (6 bases). Germline CDR1 is SGDLS and CDR2 is YYNGEE. V was shortened by 0 bases and J by 7 bases, with 12 bases between the two germline ends. The CDR3 contains 14 residues. The CDR3 spells CASSVGREPYTQYF. The CDR3 DNA follows: TGTGCCAGCAGCGTAGGGCGGGAACCGTATACGCAGTATTTT. The full variable domain, completed using reference TRBV9 and TRBJ2-3, is DSGVTQTPKHLITATGQRVTLRCSPRSGDLSVYWYQQSLDQGLQFLIQYYNGEERAKGNILERFSAQQFPDLHSELNLSSLELGDSALYFCASSVGREPYTQYFGPGTRLTVL.

The chain employs TRBV5-6 and TRBJ2-3; 7 positions agree with TRBD1. V was clipped by 3 bases and J by 2 bases; unmatched bases: 9. Germline lookup yields CDR1 SGHDT and CDR2 YYEEEE. This CDR3 has 16 amino acids. CDR3 nucleotide sequence: TGTGCCAGCAGCTACAGGGGTCTACCTTTCACAGATACGCAGTATTTT. This translates into CASSYRGLPFTDTQYF.